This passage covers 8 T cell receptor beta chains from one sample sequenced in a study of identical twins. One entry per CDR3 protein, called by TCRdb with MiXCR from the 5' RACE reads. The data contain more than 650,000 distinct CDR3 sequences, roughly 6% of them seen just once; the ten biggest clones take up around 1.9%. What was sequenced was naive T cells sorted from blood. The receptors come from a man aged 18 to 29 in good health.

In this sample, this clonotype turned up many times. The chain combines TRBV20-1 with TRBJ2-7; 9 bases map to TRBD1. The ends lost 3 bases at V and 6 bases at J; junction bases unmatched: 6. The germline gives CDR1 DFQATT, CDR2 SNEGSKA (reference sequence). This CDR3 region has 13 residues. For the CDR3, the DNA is TGCAGTGCTAGTAGGGACAGGGTTTCCGAGCAGTACGTC. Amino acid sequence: CSASRDRVSEQYV.

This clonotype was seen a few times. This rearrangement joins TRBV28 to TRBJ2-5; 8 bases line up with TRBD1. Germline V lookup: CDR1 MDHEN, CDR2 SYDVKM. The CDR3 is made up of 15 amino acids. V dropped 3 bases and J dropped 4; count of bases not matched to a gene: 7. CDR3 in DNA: TGTGCCAGCAGTTTGCCCCAGGGGGCGGGAGAGACCCAGTACTTC. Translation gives CASSLPQGAGETQYF.

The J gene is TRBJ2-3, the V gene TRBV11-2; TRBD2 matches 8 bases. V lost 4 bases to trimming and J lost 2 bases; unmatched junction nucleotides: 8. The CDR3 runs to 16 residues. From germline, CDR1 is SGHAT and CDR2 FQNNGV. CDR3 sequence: CASSSILAGITDTQYF. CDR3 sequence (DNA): TGTGCCAGCAGCTCAATTTTAGCGGGGATCACAGATACGCAGTATTTT.

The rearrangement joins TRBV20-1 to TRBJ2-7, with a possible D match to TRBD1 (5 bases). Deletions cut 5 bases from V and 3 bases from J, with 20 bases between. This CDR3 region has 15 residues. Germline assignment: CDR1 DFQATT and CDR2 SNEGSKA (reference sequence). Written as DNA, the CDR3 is TGCAGTGCTCAAACCACAGGTTTTGCCAACTACGAGCAGTACTTC. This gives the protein CSAQTTGFANYEQYF.

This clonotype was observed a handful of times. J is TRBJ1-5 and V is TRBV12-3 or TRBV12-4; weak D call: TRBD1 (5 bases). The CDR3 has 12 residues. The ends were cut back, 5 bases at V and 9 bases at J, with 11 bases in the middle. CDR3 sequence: CASSPGGWPQHF. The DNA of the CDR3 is TGTGCCAGCAGTCCGGGGGGGTGGCCCCAGCATTTT.

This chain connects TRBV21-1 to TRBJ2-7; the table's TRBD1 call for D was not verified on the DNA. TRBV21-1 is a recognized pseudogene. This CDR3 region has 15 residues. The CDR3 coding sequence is TGTGCCAGAAGTCCGGGACACCAGAAAAAATACGAGCAGTACGTC. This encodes CARSPGHQKKYEQYV.

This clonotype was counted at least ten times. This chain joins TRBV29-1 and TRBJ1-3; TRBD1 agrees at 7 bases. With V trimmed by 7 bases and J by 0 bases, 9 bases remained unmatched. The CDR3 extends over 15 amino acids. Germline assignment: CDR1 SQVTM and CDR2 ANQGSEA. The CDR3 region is CSARDSESSGNTIYF. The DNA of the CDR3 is TGCAGCGCTAGGGACAGCGAAAGCTCTGGAAACACCATATATTTT. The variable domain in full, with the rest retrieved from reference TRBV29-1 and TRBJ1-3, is SAVISQKPSRDICQRGTSLTIQCQVDSQVTMMFWYRQQPGQSLTLIATANQGSEATYESGFVIDKFPISRPNLTFSTLTVSNMSPEDSSIYLCSARDSESSGNTIYFGEGSWLTVV.

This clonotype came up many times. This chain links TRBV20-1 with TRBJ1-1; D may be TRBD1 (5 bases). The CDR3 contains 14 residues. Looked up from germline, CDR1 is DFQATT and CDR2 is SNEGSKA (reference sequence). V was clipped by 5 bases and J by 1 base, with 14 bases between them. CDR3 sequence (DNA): TGCAGTGCTGGTAGGGACGTTCGGAACACTGAAGCTTTCTTT. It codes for CSAGRDVRNTEAFF.